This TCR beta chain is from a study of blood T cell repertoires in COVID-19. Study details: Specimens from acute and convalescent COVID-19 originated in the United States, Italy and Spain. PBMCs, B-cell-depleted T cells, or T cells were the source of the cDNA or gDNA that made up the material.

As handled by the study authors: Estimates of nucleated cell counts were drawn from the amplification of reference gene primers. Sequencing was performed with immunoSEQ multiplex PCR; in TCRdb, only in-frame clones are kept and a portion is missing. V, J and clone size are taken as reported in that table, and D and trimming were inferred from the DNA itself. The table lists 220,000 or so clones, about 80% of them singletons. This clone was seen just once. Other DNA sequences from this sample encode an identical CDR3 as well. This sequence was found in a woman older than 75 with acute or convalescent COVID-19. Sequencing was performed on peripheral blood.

The CDR3 DNA sequence: TGCAGTGCTAGTCAGGGGGCCTCTGGAAACACCATATATTTT. Protein sequence: CSASQGASGNTIYF. V usage is TRBV20-1 and J usage is TRBJ1-3, with TRBD1 matching 8 bases. Trimming removed 3 bases from V and 0 bases from J; junction bases left unmatched: 1. Looked up from germline, CDR1 is DFQATT and CDR2 is SNEGSKA (reference sequence). CDR3 length equals 14 residues.